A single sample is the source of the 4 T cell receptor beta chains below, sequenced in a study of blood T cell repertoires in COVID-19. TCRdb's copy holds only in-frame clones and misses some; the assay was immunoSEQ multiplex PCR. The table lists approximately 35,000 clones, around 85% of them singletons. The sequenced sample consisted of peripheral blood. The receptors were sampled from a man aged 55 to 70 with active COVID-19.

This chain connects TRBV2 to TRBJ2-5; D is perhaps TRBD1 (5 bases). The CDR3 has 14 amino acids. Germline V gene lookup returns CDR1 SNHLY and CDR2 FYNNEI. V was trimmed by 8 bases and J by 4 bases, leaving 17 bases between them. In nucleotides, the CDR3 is TGTGCCAGCGGGGCTTACAGGTCCATAGAGACCCAGTACTTC. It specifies CASGAYRSIETQYF. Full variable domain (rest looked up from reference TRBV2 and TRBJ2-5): EPEVTQTPSHQVTQMGQEVILRCVPISNHLYFYWYRQILGQKVEFLVSFYNNEISEKSEIFDDQFSVERPDGSNFTLKIRSTKLEDSAMYFCASGAYRSIETQYFGPGTRLLVL.

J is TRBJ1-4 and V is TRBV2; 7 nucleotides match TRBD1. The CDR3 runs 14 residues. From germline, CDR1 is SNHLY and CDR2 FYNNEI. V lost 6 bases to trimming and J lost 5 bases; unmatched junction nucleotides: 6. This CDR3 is CASRAGTANEKLFF. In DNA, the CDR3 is TGTGCCAGCAGGGCCGGGACAGCAAATGAAAAACTGTTTTTT.

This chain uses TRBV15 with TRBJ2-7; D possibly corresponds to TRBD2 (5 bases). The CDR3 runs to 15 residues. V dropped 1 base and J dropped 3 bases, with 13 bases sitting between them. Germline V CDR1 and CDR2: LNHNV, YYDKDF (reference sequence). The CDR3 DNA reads TGTGCCACCAGCAGAGTTTTAGGGAGTCTCTACGAGCAGTACTTC. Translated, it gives CATSRVLGSLYEQYF.

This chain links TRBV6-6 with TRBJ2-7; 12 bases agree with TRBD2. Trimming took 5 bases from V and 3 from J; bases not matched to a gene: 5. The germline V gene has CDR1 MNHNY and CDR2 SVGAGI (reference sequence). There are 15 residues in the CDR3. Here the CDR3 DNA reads TGTGCCAGCAGTAAGCCGACTAGCGGGAGCTACGAGCAGTACGTC. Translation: CASSKPTSGSYEQYV.